A selection of T cell receptor beta chains follows, all from one sample in a study of shared clonotypes between healthy human individuals. TCRdb keeps only in-frame clones here, not all; method: immunoSEQ multiplex PCR. Of over 2 million clones listed, approximately 95% are singletons. Sequencing was carried out using naive CD8+ T cells sorted from blood. The receptors shown here come from a man between 18 and 29 years old in good health. Each CDR3 is given without its conserved first and last residue. A D gene is named only where the DNA matches it firmly.

V gene: TRBV4-3; J gene: TRBJ2-7; D gene: TRBD2; CDR3 protein: ASSQVWLAGDYEQY
V gene: TRBV6-5; J gene: TRBJ1-2; D gene: .; CDR3 protein: ASSYSNTGPNGYT
V gene: TRBV6-5; J gene: TRBJ2-5; D gene: TRBD2; CDR3 protein: ASSLGVAGAQETQY
V gene: TRBV7-9; J gene: TRBJ1-1; D gene: .; CDR3 protein: ASSPEGRGDTEAF
V gene: TRBV20-1; J gene: TRBJ2-5; D gene: TRBD2; CDR3 protein: SVTGREQY
V gene: TRBV27; J gene: TRBJ2-7; D gene: .; CDR3 protein: ASSSLFGGASSYEQY
V gene: TRBV27; J gene: TRBJ2-3; D gene: .; CDR3 protein: ASTLRQTGTPEPSTDTQY
V gene: TRBV7-9; J gene: TRBJ2-1; D gene: TRBD1; CDR3 protein: ASSAAGTGPYNEQF
V gene: TRBV6-5; J gene: TRBJ2-7; D gene: .; CDR3 protein: ASAAAGGTYEQY
V gene: TRBV7-2; J gene: TRBJ2-1; D gene: .; CDR3 protein: ASSAGDYNEQF
V gene: TRBV5-1; J gene: TRBJ1-1; D gene: .; CDR3 protein: ASSLGGIEDTEAF
V gene: TRBV30; J gene: TRBJ2-7; D gene: .; CDR3 protein: AWSGGEREQY
V gene: TRBV7-9; J gene: TRBJ1-1; D gene: TRBD1; CDR3 protein: ASSLEPGGFTEAF
V gene: TRBV19; J gene: TRBJ1-2; D gene: TRBD1; CDR3 protein: ASRETGAYGYT
V gene: TRBV29-1; J gene: TRBJ2-7; D gene: .; CDR3 protein: SAVRTNEQY
V gene: TRBV7-9; J gene: TRBJ1-2; D gene: TRBD1; CDR3 protein: ASSPGQGAWVGYT
V gene: TRBV5-5; J gene: TRBJ2-7; D gene: .; CDR3 protein: ASSWMGATYEQY
V gene: TRBV9; J gene: TRBJ1-6; D gene: .; CDR3 protein: ASSVATMGYSPLH
V gene: TRBV4-2; J gene: TRBJ2-7; D gene: TRBD2; CDR3 protein: ASSQDRTSGFYEQY
V gene: TRBV2; J gene: TRBJ2-5; D gene: .; CDR3 protein: ASSEPTDDMTQETQY
V gene: TRBV6-5; J gene: TRBJ1-1; D gene: TRBD1; CDR3 protein: ASSARRGPAEAF
V gene: TRBV27; J gene: TRBJ2-7; D gene: .; CDR3 protein: ASSLRDPYEQY